The clone carrying this T cell receptor (beta chain) was recorded a few times. Germline V gives CDR1 SGHTA, CDR2 FQGNSA. V dropped 5 bases and J dropped 3 bases, with 20 bases sitting between them. The length of the CDR3 is 16 residues. TCRdb's copy holds only in-frame clones and misses some; the assay was immunoSEQ multiplex PCR. The sample records more than 5,500 clones, less than 70% being singletons. Tumor samples were obtained before definitive surgery or chemotherapy. This sample stems from a study of high-grade serous ovarian cancer treatment subgroups. The sample taken for sequencing was tumor tissue. V and J are TRBV7-2 and TRBJ2-7, with D maybe TRBD1 (6 bases). The TCR sequence derives from a human donor with high-grade serous ovarian cancer. CDR3 in amino acids: CASSPRGGGQIYEQYF. CDR3 nucleotide sequence: TGTGCCAGCAGCCCCAGGGGCGGTGGACAGATCTACGAGCAGTACTTC.